Listed here are 31 T cell receptor beta chains from one sample, sequenced in a study of T cell responses to AZD1222 COVID-19 vaccine. Libraries were prepared by immunoSEQ multiplex PCR; TCRdb keeps only in-frame clonotypes and omits some of them. The table has under 200,000 clones, around 90% seen once. Specimen: peripheral blood, collected 28 days after the second dose of the MenACWY control vaccine. These receptors came from an adult who received the MenACWY meningococcal vaccine as a control.

The V gene is TRBV4-1, the J gene TRBJ1-3; D is uncertain. Germline V gene data show CDR1 as MGHRA and CDR2 as YSYEKL. The CDR3 loop spans 17 amino acids. Trimming left V 0 bases short and J 3 bases short, with 15 bases between. The CDR3 reads CASSQDRSSSFGNTIYF. Written as DNA, the CDR3 is TGCGCCAGCAGCCAAGATAGGAGCAGCTCATTTGGAAACACCATATATTTT.

J is TRBJ1-2 and V is TRBV19; maybe TRBD1 (5 bases). CDR3 length equals 12 residues. Germline CDR1 is LNHDA and CDR2 is SQIVND (reference sequence). V dropped 11 bases and J dropped 0 bases, with 10 bases sitting between them. CDR3 residues: CAVQEPNYGYTF. As DNA, the CDR3 is TGTGCCGTACAGGAACCTAACTATGGCTACACCTTC.

The chain uses TRBV2 and TRBJ2-7; no definite D call. CDR3 length equals 13 residues. Trimming shortened V by 2 bases and J by 4 bases, and 9 bases separated the two germline ends. CDR1 SNHLY and CDR2 FYNNEI come from the germline V gene. CDR3 in amino acids: CASSENWGYEQYF. CDR3 nucleotide sequence: TGTGCCAGCAGTGAAAATTGGGGTTACGAGCAGTACTTC.

The CDR3 DNA is TGTGCCAGCAGCTTGGGGGACAGGGGTCGCGGGGCCAACGTCCTGACTTTC. Translating it yields CASSLGDRGRGANVLTF. The rearrangement joins TRBV5-5 to TRBJ2-6, with TRBD1 matching over 10 bases. The CDR3 spans 17 residues. Per the germline V gene, CDR1 is SGHKS and CDR2 is YYEKEE (reference sequence). V lost 0 bases and J lost 4; bases outside the gene matches: 4.

V gene TRBV12-3 or TRBV12-4 combines with J gene TRBJ1-1; D is ambiguous. CDR3 length equals 12 residues. Trimming removed 3 bases at V and 7 bases at J, with 9 bases between. The CDR3 is CASSLWKGEAFF. DNA of the CDR3: TGTGCCAGCAGTTTGTGGAAGGGTGAAGCTTTCTTT.

This chain uses TRBV5-6 with TRBJ2-7; 10 bases agree with TRBD2. The CDR3 is 16 residues long. The junction had 10 bases not matched to a gene; V was cut back by 4 bases and J by 3 bases. CDR1 SGHDT and CDR2 YYEEEE come from the germline V gene. The CDR3 DNA is TGTGCCAGCAGCCCCAGGACTAGCGGAACATACTACGAGCAGTACTTC. The encoded protein is CASSPRTSGTYYEQYF.

The chain carries TRBV7-8 and TRBJ2-1; 9 bases fit TRBD2. The CDR3 contains 19 residues. Germline trimming cut 1 base from V and 7 bases from J; bases unmatched to any gene: 17. Germline CDR1 SGHVS, CDR2 FQNEAQ. CDR3 sequence: CASSLEGVASGNVRNEQFF. The CDR3 coding sequence is TGTGCCAGCAGCTTAGAGGGTGTGGCTAGCGGGAATGTACGGAATGAGCAGTTCTTC. Variable domain in full (rest from reference TRBV7-8 and TRBJ2-1): GAGVSQSPRYKVAKRGQDVALRCDPISGHVSLFWYQQALGQGPEFLTYFQNEAQLDKSGLPSDRFFAERPEGSVSTLKIQRTQQEDSAVYLCASSLEGVASGNVRNEQFFGPGTRLTVL.

The genes are TRBV6-5 and TRBJ2-7; D unclear. V was shortened by 5 bases and J by 3 bases, with 8 bases between the two germline ends. The CDR3 extends over 12 amino acids. Per the germline V gene, CDR1 is MNHEY and CDR2 is SVGAGI. CDR3 loop: CASSREDYEQYF. CDR3 coding DNA: TGTGCCAGCAGTCGAGAGGACTACGAGCAGTACTTC.

This chain connects TRBV12-3 or TRBV12-4 to TRBJ1-2, with D possibly matching TRBD1 (6 bases). Trimming took 7 bases from V and 7 from J, leaving 16 bases between them. The CDR3 is 13 residues long. CDR3 region: CASISRGSSGYTF. The CDR3 coding sequence is TGTGCCAGCATCAGCAGGGGCTCCTCTGGCTACACCTTC.

V usage is TRBV7-3 and J usage is TRBJ1-1; D is ambiguous. Between the trimmed V and J ends, which lost 3 bases and 3 bases, there was a span of 8 bases. The CDR3 runs to 13 residues. Germline V CDR1 and CDR2: SGHTA, FQGTGA. CDR3 DNA sequence: TGTGCCAGCAGCTTGTATTTGGACACTGAAGCTTTCTTT. This translates into CASSLYLDTEAFF.

The chain is built from TRBV7-3 and TRBJ2-5; 10 nucleotides agree with TRBD1. Losses at the gene ends were 4 bases for V and 4 bases for J; bases not matched to a gene: 6. CDR1 SGHTA and CDR2 FQGTGA come from the germline V gene. The CDR3 runs 15 residues. The CDR3 DNA is TGTGCCAGCAGCTCGACAGGGGGCGAGGGAGAGACCCAGTACTTC. As protein: CASSSTGGEGETQYF.

The chain links TRBV29-1 to TRBJ2-5, with TRBD1 as a possible D gene (5 bases). CDR3 size: 12 residues. From germline, CDR1 is SQVTM and CDR2 ANQGSEA. Trimming cost V 3 bases and J 5 bases, with 10 bases left between them. The CDR3 DNA follows: TGCAGCGTTGACAGGGTCAGGGAGACCCAGTACTTC. Its translation: CSVDRVRETQYF.

The chain links TRBV18 to TRBJ1-1, with D uncertain. Germline CDR1 KGHSH, CDR2 LQKENI. This CDR3 is 15 amino acids long. Trimming stripped 3 bases from V and 1 base from J, with 12 bases between. In DNA form, the CDR3 reads TGTGCCAGCTCACCTACCCTAGGGCGGAACACTGAAGCTTTCTTT. It translates to CASSPTLGRNTEAFF.

V is TRBV7-9 and J is TRBJ1-2; 8 positions agree with TRBD1. Germline V CDR1 and CDR2: SEHNR, FQNEAQ (reference sequence). CDR3 length: 15 amino acids. The V and J ends lost 5 bases and 0 bases, in that order; junction bases with no gene match: 5. The CDR3 DNA reads TGTGCCAGCAGCCTTCAGACAGGGGCTAACTATGGCTACACCTTC. Protein sequence: CASSLQTGANYGYTF. The whole variable domain, remainder taken from reference TRBV7-9 and TRBJ1-2, is DTGVSQNPRHKITKRGQNVTFRCDPISEHNRLYWYRQTLGQGPEFLTYFQNEAQLEKSRLLSDRFSAERPKGSFSTLEIQRTEQGDSAMYLCASSLQTGANYGYTFGSGTRLTVV.

The rearrangement joins TRBV30 to TRBJ2-7, with 9 positions matching TRBD1. Germline CDR1 reads GTSNPN; CDR2 reads SVGIG (reference sequence). V shed 5 bases, J shed 5 bases, and the junction held 7 bases outside the gene matches. CDR3 length equals 13 residues. The CDR3 sequence is CAWDRGSGNEQYF. The CDR3 nucleotides read TGTGCCTGGGACAGGGGGTCCGGCAACGAGCAGTACTTC.

CDR3 in amino acids: CASSLEGEQYF. As DNA, the CDR3 is TGCGCCAGCAGCTTGGAGGGCGAGCAGTACTTC. V gene TRBV5-1 combines with J gene TRBJ2-7, with unresolved D. CDR1 is SGHRS, CDR2 YFSETQ, per germline. The CDR3 consists of 11 residues. V lost 0 bases and J 6 bases, leaving 4 bases between the germline ends.

In regard to this clone: An end of the junction differs from the germline gene, which may be a read error. This rearrangement joins TRBV5-4 to TRBJ1-6; TRBD1 is a possible D gene (5 bases). Germline V gene sequence: CDR1 SGHNT, CDR2 YYREEE (reference sequence). This CDR3 comprises 16 residues. CDR3: CASRELAGAVNSPLHF. The CDR3 DNA sequence: TGTGCCAGCAGGGAGCTGGCCGGGGCAGTTAATTCGCCCCTCCACTTT.

The chain recombines TRBV11-3 with TRBJ1-3; no definite D call. Germline values: CDR1 SGHNT, CDR2 YENEEA. The V gene lost 2 bases and the J gene lost 2 bases, with 10 bases spanning the gap. The CDR3 has 15 residues. DNA for the CDR3: TGTGCCAGCAGCTTAACTAGCCTGCCTGGAAACACCATATATTTT. Protein product: CASSLTSLPGNTIYF.

The J gene is TRBJ2-7, the V gene TRBV4-2; 13 nucleotides match TRBD2. J gave up 2 bases and V 3 bases, and 13 bases lay outside the gene matches. Germline V gene lookup returns CDR1 LGHNA and CDR2 YNFKEQ. The CDR3 totals 19 residues. The CDR3 reads CASSHPPGLAGSGTYEQYF. CDR3 coding DNA: TGTGCCAGCAGCCACCCCCCGGGACTAGCGGGGAGCGGCACCTACGAGCAGTACTTC.

This clone has only a few counts. This chain joins TRBV6-6 and TRBJ1-6; the match to TRBD1 covers 9 bases. This CDR3 contains 14 residues. The germline gives CDR1 MNHNY, CDR2 SVGAGI (reference sequence). Trimming took 8 bases from V and 9 from J; bases not matched to a gene: 8. The CDR3 protein is CASLPGQGGSPLHF. The CDR3 coding sequence is TGTGCCAGCCTACCGGGACAGGGTGGTTCACCCCTCCACTTT.

The V gene is TRBV5-1, the J gene TRBJ1-6; D is ambiguous. Between the trimmed V and J ends, which lost 3 bases and 0 bases, there was a span of 10 bases. Germline V CDR1 and CDR2: SGHRS, YFSETQ. This CDR3 comprises 16 residues. In DNA form, the CDR3 reads TGCGCCAGCAGCTACAGTCCCGTCTCCTATAATTCACCCCTCCACTTT. Its protein is CASSYSPVSYNSPLHF.

The chain employs TRBV15 and TRBJ2-3; 10 bases line up with TRBD2. The germline V gene has CDR1 LNHNV and CDR2 YYDKDF (reference sequence). This CDR3 has 17 amino acids. The ends lost 1 base at V and 5 bases at J; junction bases unmatched: 9. Written as DNA, the CDR3 is TGTGCCACCAGCAGAGGGGGGCTAGCGGGAGAAGGAGATACGCAGTATTTT. It is translated as CATSRGGLAGEGDTQYF.

The rearrangement uses TRBV5-1 and TRBJ2-7; D may be TRBD1 or TRBD2 (7 bases each). Germline CDR1 is SGHRS and CDR2 is YFSETQ. The CDR3 has 14 residues. V was trimmed by 5 bases and J by 5 bases, leaving 17 bases between them. For the CDR3, the DNA is TGCGCCAGCAGTTACCGACAGGGAGGGGACGAGCAGTACTTC. Its protein product is CASSYRQGGDEQYF.

A single count supports this clone. The chain joins TRBV30 to TRBJ1-1; D call uncertain. With 4 bases removed from V and 1 base from J, the gap between germline ends came to 10 bases. Per germline, CDR1 GTSNPN and CDR2 SVGIG (reference sequence). CDR3 size: 13 residues. The CDR3 is CAWMGSQNTEAFF. The CDR3 DNA follows: TGTGCCTGGATGGGCAGTCAGAACACTGAAGCTTTCTTT.

The chain employs TRBV30 and TRBJ1-2; D is ambiguous. V was cut by 0 bases and J by 4 bases, with 15 bases left in between. There are 15 residues in the CDR3. Germline CDR1 GTSNPN, CDR2 SVGIG (reference sequence). The CDR3 nucleotides read TGTGCCTGGAGTGTACTTGGGCCCCGGGGCTATGGCTACACCTTC. This gives the protein CAWSVLGPRGYGYTF. Variable domain in full (rest from reference TRBV30 and TRBJ1-2): SQTIHQWPATLVQPVGSPLSLECTVEGTSNPNLYWYRQAAGRGLQLLFYSVGIGQISSEVPQNLSASRPQDRQFILSSKKLLLSDSGFYLCAWSVLGPRGYGYTFGSGTRLTVV.

The rearrangement joins TRBV18 to TRBJ2-7, with 7 bases aligning to TRBD1. J was trimmed by 2 bases and V by 2 bases; bases with no gene match: 9. The CDR3 consists of 16 residues. Germline values: CDR1 KGHSH, CDR2 LQKENI. CDR3 sequence (DNA): TGTGCCAGCTCACCAAGGGGGACAGCTACACCCTACGAGCAGTACTTC. Its protein product is CASSPRGTATPYEQYF.

As concerns this clone: Compared with germline, one end of the junction differs, possibly owing to a read error. In DNA form, the CDR3 reads TGTGCCAGCAGTTTGACACTCTGGGACAGACCCTGGCACTTC. Translating it yields CASSLTLWDRPWHF. V usage is TRBV28 and J usage is TRBJ2-7, with 7 positions matching TRBD1. This CDR3 is 14 amino acids long. Germline V gives CDR1 MDHEN, CDR2 SYDVKM.

The chain combines TRBV23-1 with TRBJ1-5; no definite D call. TRBV23-1 is filed as an ORF, its function uncertain. The V gene lost 0 bases and the J gene lost 10 bases, with 13 bases spanning the gap. This CDR3 comprises 14 residues. In nucleotides, the CDR3 is TGCGCCAGCAGTCAATCGTGCGGATTTTCACCCCAGCATTTT. It is translated as CASSQSCGFSPQHF.

The V call is TRBV18, the J call TRBJ2-1, with unresolved D. Trimming removed 6 bases at V and 9 bases at J, with 15 bases between. CDR3 size: 13 residues. Germline CDR1 is KGHSH and CDR2 is LQKENI. Here the CDR3 DNA reads TGTGCCAGCTCGCCCCTCTCCCTCGGTGAGCAGTTCTTC. This gives the protein CASSPLSLGEQFF.

The chain has TRBV5-4 and TRBJ2-3; 15 nucleotides line up with TRBD2. Germline V gene lookup returns CDR1 SGHNT and CDR2 YYREEE (reference sequence). Losses at the gene ends were 4 bases for V and 5 bases for J; bases not matched to a gene: 8. The CDR3 extends over 17 amino acids. The CDR3 DNA is TGTGCCAGCAGCATGGGACTAGCGGGGGGTTGGGGAGATACGCAGTATTTT. Protein product: CASSMGLAGGWGDTQYF.

This chain links TRBV2 with TRBJ1-5; D perhaps matches TRBD1 (6 bases). The CDR3 has 14 residues. Trimming removed 4 bases from V and 2 bases from J, with 9 bases in between. The germline gives CDR1 SNHLY, CDR2 FYNNEI. As DNA, the CDR3 is TGTGCCAGCAGTGTCAGGGGTGGCAATCAGCCCCAGCATTTT. Translation: CASSVRGGNQPQHF.